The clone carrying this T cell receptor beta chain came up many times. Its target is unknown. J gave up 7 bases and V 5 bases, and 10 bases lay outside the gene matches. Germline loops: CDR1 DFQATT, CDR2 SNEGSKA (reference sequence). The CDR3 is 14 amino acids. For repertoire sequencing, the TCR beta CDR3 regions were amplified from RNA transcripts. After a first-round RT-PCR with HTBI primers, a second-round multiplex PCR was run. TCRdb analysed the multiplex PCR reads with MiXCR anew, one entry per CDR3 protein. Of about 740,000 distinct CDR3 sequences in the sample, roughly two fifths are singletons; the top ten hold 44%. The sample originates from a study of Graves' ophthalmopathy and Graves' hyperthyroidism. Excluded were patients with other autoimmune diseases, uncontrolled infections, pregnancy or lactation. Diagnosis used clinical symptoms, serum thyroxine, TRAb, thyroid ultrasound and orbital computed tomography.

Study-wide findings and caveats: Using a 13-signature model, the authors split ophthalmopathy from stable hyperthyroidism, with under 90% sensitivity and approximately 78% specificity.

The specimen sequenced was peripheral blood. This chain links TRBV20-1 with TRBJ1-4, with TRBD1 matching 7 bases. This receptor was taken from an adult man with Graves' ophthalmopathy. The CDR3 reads CSAQQEAGGEKLFF. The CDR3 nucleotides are TGCAGTGCTCAACAAGAAGCAGGGGGTGAAAAACTGTTTTTT.